This TCR beta chain was found in a study of identical twins. Many counts were recorded for this clonotype. Unique molecular identifiers were in the cDNA, with template-switch universal primer binding. MiXCR, applied by TCRdb to the 5' RACE reads, yields one record per CDR3 protein. The table has roughly 220,000 distinct CDR3 sequences, around 6.5% seen once. The V and J ends lost 4 bases and 5 bases respectively, with 21 bases between them. CDR3 length: 17 residues. These data were likewise used in another study, on T cells expressing NK-cell markers. That work adds: Restriction of the sorted population to alpha-beta TCR T cells was achieved in several experiments with an anti-gamma-delta TCR antibody.

This TCR derives from a woman in her late teens or twenties in good health. The rearrangement joins TRBV12-3 or TRBV12-4 to TRBJ2-1, with D possibly being TRBD2 (6 bases). Sequencing used CD8+ T cells sorted from blood. The chain's CDR3 is CASSSLPGWRGDNEQFF. CDR3 bases: TGTGCCAGCAGTTCCCTACCGGGGTGGAGGGGCGACAATGAGCAGTTCTTC.